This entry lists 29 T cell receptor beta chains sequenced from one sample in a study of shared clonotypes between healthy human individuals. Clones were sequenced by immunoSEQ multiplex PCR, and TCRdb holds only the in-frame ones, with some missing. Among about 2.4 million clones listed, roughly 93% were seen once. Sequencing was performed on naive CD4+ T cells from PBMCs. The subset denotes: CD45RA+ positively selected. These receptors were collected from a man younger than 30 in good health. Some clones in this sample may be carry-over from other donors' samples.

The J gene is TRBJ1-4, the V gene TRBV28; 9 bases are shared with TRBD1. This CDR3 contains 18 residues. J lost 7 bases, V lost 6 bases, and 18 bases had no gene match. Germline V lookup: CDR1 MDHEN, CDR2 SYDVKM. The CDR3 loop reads CASSSLEDRGSTGEKLFF. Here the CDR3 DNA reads TGTGCCAGCAGCTCCCTTGAGGACAGGGGATCTACCGGTGAAAAACTGTTTTTT.

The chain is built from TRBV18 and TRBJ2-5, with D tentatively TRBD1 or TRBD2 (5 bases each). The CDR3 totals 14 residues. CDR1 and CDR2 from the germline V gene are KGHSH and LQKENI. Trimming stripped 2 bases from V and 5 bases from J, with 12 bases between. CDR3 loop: CASSPVRGAETQYF. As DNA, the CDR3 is TGTGCCAGCTCACCAGTCCGAGGGGCGGAGACCCAGTACTTC.

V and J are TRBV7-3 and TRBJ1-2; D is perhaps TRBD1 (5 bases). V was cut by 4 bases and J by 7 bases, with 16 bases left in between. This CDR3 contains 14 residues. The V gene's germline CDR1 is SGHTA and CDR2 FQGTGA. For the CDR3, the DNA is TGTGCCAGCAGCTCCGACTCCAGGGTTGGTGGCTACACCTTC. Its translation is CASSSDSRVGGYTF. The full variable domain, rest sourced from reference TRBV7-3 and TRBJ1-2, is GAGVSQTPSNKVTEKGKYVELRCDPISGHTALYWYRQSLGQGPEFLIYFQGTGAADDSGLPNDRFFAVRPEGSVSTLKIQRTERGDSAVYLCASSSDSRVGGYTFGSGTRLTVV.

The CDR3 loop is CASSRQGSRGSGYEQYF. For the CDR3, the DNA is TGTGCCAGCAGCCGTCAGGGGTCCAGGGGCAGTGGCTACGAGCAGTACTTC. This chain uses TRBV6-9 with TRBJ2-7, with D possibly being TRBD1 (6 bases). Germline CDR1 MNHGY, CDR2 SVAAGI. The V and J ends lost 6 bases and 3 bases respectively, with 24 bases between them. The length of the CDR3 is 17 residues.

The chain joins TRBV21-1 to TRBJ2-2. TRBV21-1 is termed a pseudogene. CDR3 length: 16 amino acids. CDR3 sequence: CASSNWAGPRDGELFF. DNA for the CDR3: TGTGCCAGCAGCAACTGGGCGGGCCCCAGGGACGGGGAGCTGTTTTTT.

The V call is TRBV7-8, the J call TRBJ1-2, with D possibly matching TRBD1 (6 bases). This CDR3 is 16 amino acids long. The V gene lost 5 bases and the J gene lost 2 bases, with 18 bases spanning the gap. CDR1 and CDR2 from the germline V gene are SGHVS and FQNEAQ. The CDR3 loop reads CASSRGGSGTNYGYTF. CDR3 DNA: TGTGCCAGCAGCCGGGGGGGCAGCGGCACCAACTATGGCTACACCTTC.

In nucleotides, the CDR3 is TGTGCCAGCAGTGATGTAGTAGCGGGAGTGAGTGAGCAGTTCTTC. Protein sequence: CASSDVVAGVSEQFF. The chain joins TRBV6-4 to TRBJ2-1, with 9 bases fitting TRBD2. CDR1 MRHNA and CDR2 SNTAGT come from the germline V gene. V shed 3 bases, J shed 9 bases, and the junction held 9 bases outside the gene matches. CDR3 length: 15 amino acids.

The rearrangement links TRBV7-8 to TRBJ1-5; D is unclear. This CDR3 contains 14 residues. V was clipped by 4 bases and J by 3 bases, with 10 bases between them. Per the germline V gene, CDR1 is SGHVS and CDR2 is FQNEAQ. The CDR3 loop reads CASSSREDNQPQHF. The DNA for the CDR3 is TGTGCCAGCAGCTCCCGCGAGGACAATCAGCCCCAGCATTTT.

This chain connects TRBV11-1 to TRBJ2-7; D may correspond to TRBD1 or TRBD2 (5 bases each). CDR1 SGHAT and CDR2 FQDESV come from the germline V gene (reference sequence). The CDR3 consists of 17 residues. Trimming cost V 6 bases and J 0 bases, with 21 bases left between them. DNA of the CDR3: TGTGCCAGCAGTTCCTCCTCCGGGGACGGAAGCTCCTACGAGCAGTACTTC. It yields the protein CASSSSSGDGSSYEQYF.

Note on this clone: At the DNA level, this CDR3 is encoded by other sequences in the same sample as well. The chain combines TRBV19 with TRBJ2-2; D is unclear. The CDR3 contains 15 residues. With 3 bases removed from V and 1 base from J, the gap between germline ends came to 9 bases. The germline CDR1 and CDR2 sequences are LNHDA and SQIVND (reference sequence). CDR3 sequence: CASSMRSLNTGELFF. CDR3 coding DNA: TGTGCCAGTAGTATGCGGAGCCTGAACACCGGGGAGCTGTTTTTT.

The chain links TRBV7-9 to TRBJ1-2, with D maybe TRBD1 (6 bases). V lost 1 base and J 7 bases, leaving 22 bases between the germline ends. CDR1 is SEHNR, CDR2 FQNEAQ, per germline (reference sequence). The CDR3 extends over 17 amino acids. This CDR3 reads CASSLVNLRQGIRGYTF. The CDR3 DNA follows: TGTGCCAGCAGCTTAGTCAACCTCCGGCAGGGGATTCGTGGCTACACCTTC.

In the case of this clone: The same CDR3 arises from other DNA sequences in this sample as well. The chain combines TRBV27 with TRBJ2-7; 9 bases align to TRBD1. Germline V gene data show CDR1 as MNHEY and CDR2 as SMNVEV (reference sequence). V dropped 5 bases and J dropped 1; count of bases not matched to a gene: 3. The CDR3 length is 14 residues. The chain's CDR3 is CASSHGQGSYEQYF. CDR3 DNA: TGTGCCAGCAGTCACGGACAGGGGTCCTACGAGCAGTACTTC.

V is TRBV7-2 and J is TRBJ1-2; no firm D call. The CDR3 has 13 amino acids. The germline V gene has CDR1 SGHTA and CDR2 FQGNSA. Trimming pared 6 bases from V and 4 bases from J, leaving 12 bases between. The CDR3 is CASRQTVAYGYTF. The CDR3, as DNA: TGTGCCAGCAGACAAACGGTAGCCTATGGCTACACCTTC.

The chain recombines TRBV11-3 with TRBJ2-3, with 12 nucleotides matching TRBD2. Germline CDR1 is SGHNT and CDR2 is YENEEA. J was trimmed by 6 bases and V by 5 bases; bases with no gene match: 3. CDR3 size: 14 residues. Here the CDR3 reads CASSPGLAGDTQYF. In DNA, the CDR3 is TGTGCCAGCAGCCCGGGACTAGCGGGCGATACGCAGTATTTT.

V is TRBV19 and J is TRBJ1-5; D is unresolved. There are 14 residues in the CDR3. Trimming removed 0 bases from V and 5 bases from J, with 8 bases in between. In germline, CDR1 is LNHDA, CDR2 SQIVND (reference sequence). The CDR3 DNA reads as TGTGCCAGTAGTATAGACCATGGCCATCAGCCCCAGCATTTT. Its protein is CASSIDHGHQPQHF.

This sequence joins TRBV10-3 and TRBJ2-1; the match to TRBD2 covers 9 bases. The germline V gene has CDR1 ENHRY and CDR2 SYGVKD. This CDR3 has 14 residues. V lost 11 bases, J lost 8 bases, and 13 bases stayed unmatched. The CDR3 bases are TGTGCCGCAAATCTTGACGGGACTAGCCATGAGCAGTTCTTC. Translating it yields CAANLDGTSHEQFF.

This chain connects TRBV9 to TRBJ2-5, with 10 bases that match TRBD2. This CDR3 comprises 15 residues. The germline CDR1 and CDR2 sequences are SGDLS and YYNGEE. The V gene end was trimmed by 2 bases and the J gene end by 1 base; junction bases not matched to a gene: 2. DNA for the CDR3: TGTGCCAGCAGCGTTAGCGGGAGGTCCCAAGAGACCCAGTACTTC. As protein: CASSVSGRSQETQYF.

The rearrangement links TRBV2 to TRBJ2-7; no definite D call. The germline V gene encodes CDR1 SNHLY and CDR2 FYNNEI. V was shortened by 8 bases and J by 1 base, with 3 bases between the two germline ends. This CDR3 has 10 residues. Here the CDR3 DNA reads TGTGCCAGCCAATCCTACGAGCAGTACTTC. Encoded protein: CASQSYEQYF.

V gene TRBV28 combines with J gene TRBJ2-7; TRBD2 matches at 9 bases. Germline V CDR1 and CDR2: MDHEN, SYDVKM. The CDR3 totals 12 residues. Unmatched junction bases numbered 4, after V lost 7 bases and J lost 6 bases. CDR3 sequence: CASNAGGGEQYF. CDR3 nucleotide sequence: TGTGCCAGCAACGCGGGGGGGGGCGAGCAGTACTTC.

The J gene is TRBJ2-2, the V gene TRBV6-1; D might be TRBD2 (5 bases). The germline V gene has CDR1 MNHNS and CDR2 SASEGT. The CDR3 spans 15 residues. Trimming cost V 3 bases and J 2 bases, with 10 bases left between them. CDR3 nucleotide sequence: TGTGCCAGCAGTGACGGGCGGACTAACACCGGGGAGCTGTTTTTT. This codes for CASSDGRTNTGELFF.

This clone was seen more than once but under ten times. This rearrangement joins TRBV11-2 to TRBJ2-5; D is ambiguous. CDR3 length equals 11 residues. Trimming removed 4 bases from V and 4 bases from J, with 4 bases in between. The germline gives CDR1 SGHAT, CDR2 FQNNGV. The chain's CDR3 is CASSSGETQYF. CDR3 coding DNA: TGTGCCAGCAGCTCGGGAGAGACCCAGTACTTC.

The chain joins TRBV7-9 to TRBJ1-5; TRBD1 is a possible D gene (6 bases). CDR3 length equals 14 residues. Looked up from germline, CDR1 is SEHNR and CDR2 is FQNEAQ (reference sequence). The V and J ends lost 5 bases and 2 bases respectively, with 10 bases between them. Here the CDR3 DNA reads TGTGCCAGCAGCCCACCAGGGGGCAATCAGCCCCAGCATTTT. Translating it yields CASSPPGGNQPQHF.

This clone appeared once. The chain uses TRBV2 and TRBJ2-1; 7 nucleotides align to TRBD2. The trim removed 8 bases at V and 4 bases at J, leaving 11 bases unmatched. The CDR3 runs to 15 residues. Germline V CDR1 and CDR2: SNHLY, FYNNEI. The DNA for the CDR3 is TGTGCCAGCCTAGCGGTCTTACATACTTACAATGAGCAGTTCTTC. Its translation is CASLAVLHTYNEQFF.

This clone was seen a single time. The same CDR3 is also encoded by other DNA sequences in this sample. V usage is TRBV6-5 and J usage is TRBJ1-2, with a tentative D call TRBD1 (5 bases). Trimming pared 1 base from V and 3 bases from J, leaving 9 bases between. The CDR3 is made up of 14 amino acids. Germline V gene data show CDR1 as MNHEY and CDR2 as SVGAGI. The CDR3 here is CASSYYGTDYGYTF. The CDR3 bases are TGTGCCAGCAGTTACTATGGGACCGACTATGGCTACACCTTC.

This CDR3 reads CASSSVEAEAFF. In nucleotides, the CDR3 is TGTGCCAGCAGTTCGGTCGAAGCTGAAGCTTTCTTT. The rearrangement links TRBV5-5 to TRBJ1-1; no definite D call. Germline V gene sequence: CDR1 SGHKS, CDR2 YYEKEE (reference sequence). CDR3 size: 12 residues. Trimming removed 5 bases from V and 6 bases from J, with 11 bases in between.

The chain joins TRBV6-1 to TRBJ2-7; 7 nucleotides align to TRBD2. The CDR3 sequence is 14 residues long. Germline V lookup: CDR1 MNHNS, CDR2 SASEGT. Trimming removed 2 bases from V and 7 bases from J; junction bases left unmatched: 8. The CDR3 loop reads CASSEPGLAEEQYF. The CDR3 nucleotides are TGTGCCAGCAGTGAACCGGGCCTAGCGGAAGAGCAGTACTTC.

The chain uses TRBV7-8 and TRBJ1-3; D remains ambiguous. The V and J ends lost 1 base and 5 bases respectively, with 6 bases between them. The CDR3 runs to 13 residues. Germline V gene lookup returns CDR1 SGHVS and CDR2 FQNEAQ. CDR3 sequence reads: CASSLGVRNTIYF. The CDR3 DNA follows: TGTGCCAGCAGCTTAGGTGTCCGAAACACCATATATTTT.

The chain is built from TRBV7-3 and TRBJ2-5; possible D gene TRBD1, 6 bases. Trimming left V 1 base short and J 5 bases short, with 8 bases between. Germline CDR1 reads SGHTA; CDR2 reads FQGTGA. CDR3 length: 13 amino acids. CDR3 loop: CASSLKGDETQYF. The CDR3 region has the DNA TGTGCCAGCAGCTTAAAGGGGGATGAGACCCAGTACTTC.

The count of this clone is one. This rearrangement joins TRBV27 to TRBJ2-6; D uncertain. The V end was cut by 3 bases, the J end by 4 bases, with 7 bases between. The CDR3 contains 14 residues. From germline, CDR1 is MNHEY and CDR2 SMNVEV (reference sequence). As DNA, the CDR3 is TGTGCCAGCAGTTTTTCTAGGGGGGCCAACGTCCTGACTTTC. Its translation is CASSFSRGANVLTF.